These 31 T cell receptor beta chains were sequenced from one sample in a study of T cell responses to AZD1222 COVID-19 vaccine. Clones were read by immunoSEQ multiplex PCR, and TCRdb kept only the in-frame ones, dropping some. Of some 150,000 clones in the sample, 85% to 95% were seen once. The source material was peripheral blood, sampled on day 0 of AZD1222 vaccination. These receptors all come from an adult in good health.

The CDR3 DNA reads as TGTGCCAGCAGCGTAGACCCCCAAGGGGTAGCGGGAGGTTACGAGCAGTACTTC. Protein sequence: CASSVDPQGVAGGYEQYF. V and J are TRBV9 and TRBJ2-7; TRBD2 agrees at 10 bases. Germline CDR1 reads SGDLS; CDR2 reads YYNGEE. The CDR3 runs 18 residues. J lost 4 bases, V lost 0 bases, and 13 bases had no gene match.

The rearrangement links TRBV29-1 to TRBJ1-1; 7 bases are a match to TRBD1. Germline V gives CDR1 SQVTM, CDR2 ANQGSEA. This CDR3 contains 12 residues. V shed 5 bases, J shed 4 bases, and the junction held 4 bases outside the gene matches. Here the CDR3 DNA reads TGCAGCGTTTTAGACAGGGTCACTGAAGCTTTCTTT. Amino acid sequence: CSVLDRVTEAFF.

V gene TRBV12-3 or TRBV12-4 combines with J gene TRBJ1-1; D is unclear. V was trimmed by 3 bases and J by 4 bases, leaving 9 bases between them. There are 13 residues in the CDR3. CDR3 in amino acids: CASSLEVGTEAFF. As DNA, the CDR3 is TGTGCCAGCAGTTTGGAGGTAGGCACTGAAGCTTTCTTT.

This clone was observed a few times. The V gene is TRBV9, the J gene TRBJ2-7; 8 nucleotides match TRBD1. The CDR3 runs 16 residues. The germline CDR1 and CDR2 sequences are SGDLS and YYNGEE. V dropped 4 bases and J dropped 3; count of bases not matched to a gene: 12. CDR3 coding DNA: TGTGCCAGCAGCCCTCGTCCCGGGACAGGTGGCTACGAGCAGTACTTC. Its translation is CASSPRPGTGGYEQYF.

CDR3 in DNA: TGTGCCACCAGAGTGCAGGAGCAGTACTTC. Translation: CATRVQEQYF. The chain carries TRBV24-1 and TRBJ2-7; D is unclear. The CDR3 consists of 10 residues. Trimming cost V 7 bases and J 7 bases, with 7 bases left between them. CDR1 KGHDR and CDR2 SFDVKD come from the germline V gene.

The rearrangement uses TRBV2 and TRBJ1-1; TRBD1 agrees at 8 bases. This CDR3 spans 15 amino acids. The germline CDR1 and CDR2 sequences are SNHLY and FYNNEI. J lost 1 base, V lost 6 bases, and 7 bases had no gene match. The CDR3 DNA reads as TGTGCCAGCAGAGAGACAGGGGCCCCGAACACTGAAGCTTTCTTT. Encoded protein: CASRETGAPNTEAFF.

The genes are TRBV5-1 and TRBJ2-7, with 8 positions matching TRBD2. V shed 0 bases, J shed 3 bases, and the junction held 2 bases outside the gene matches. Germline CDR1 and CDR2: SGHRS and YFSETQ. CDR3 length: 14 residues. The CDR3 DNA sequence: TGCGCCAGCAGCTTGGGCCGGGAGGGCTACGAGCAGTACTTC. Its translation is CASSLGREGYEQYF.

The chain is built from TRBV7-2 and TRBJ1-1; D perhaps matches TRBD1 (5 bases). Germline V gene lookup returns CDR1 SGHTA and CDR2 FQGNSA. V lost 6 bases and J 1 base, leaving 9 bases between the germline ends. The CDR3 runs to 13 residues. The CDR3 DNA reads as TGTGCCAGCAGACTCAGGGAGAACACTGAAGCTTTCTTT. This gives the protein CASRLRENTEAFF.

The CDR3: CSVARWQGAQETQYF. In nucleotides, the CDR3 is TGCAGCGTTGCTAGATGGCAGGGGGCCCAAGAGACCCAGTACTTC. This chain connects TRBV29-1 to TRBJ2-5, with 8 bases fitting TRBD1. Germline V CDR1 and CDR2: SQVTM, ANQGSEA. The CDR3 has 15 amino acids. Trimming removed 4 bases from V and 1 base from J; junction bases left unmatched: 8.

This rearrangement joins TRBV10-2 to TRBJ2-2; 10 bases are shared with TRBD1. CDR3 length: 14 residues. Germline V gives CDR1 WSHSY, CDR2 SAAADI. V lost 6 bases, J lost 5 bases, and 3 bases stayed unmatched. The CDR3 sequence is CASRTGQGTGELFF. The CDR3 DNA follows: TGCGCCAGCAGAACGGGACAGGGGACCGGGGAGCTGTTTTTT.

The sample holds a few counts of this clone. V usage is TRBV3-1 (or the pseudogene TRBV3-2) and J usage is TRBJ1-1; TRBD1 matches at 8 bases. The CDR3 contains 15 residues. Germline CDR1 is LGHDT and CDR2 is YNNKEL (reference sequence). The V and J ends lost 4 bases and 1 base, in that order; junction bases with no gene match: 5. The DNA for the CDR3 is TGTGCCAGCAGCCTATCGGACAGGGCGAACACTGAAGCTTTCTTT. It is translated as CASSLSDRANTEAFF.

This rearrangement joins TRBV3-1 (or the pseudogene TRBV3-2) to TRBJ2-2; tentative D call: TRBD2 (6 bases). Deletions cut 1 base from V and 6 bases from J, with 9 bases between. CDR1 and CDR2 (germline): LGHDT, YNNKEL (reference sequence). The CDR3 has 14 residues. For the CDR3, the DNA is TGTGCCAGCAGCCAAGGACTAGGTCCCGGGGAGCTGTTTTTT. Translating it yields CASSQGLGPGELFF.

V and J are TRBV27 and TRBJ2-1; D is tentatively TRBD1 or TRBD2 (5 bases each). Trimming took 3 bases from V and 8 from J, leaving 11 bases between them. CDR3 length: 13 amino acids. The V gene's germline CDR1 is MNHEY and CDR2 SMNVEV (reference sequence). In DNA, the CDR3 is TGTGCCAGCAGTTTTGTCAGGGACGATGAGCAGTTCTTC. It translates to CASSFVRDDEQFF.

The chain employs TRBV10-3 and TRBJ2-6; D call uncertain. V was shortened by 3 bases and J by 0 bases, with 9 bases between the two germline ends. CDR1 and CDR2 from the germline V gene are ENHRY and SYGVKD. CDR3 length: 16 residues. CDR3 nucleotide sequence: TGTGCCATCAGTGAAAGGACCCTCTCTGGGGCCAACGTCCTGACTTTC. Translating gives CAISERTLSGANVLTF.

In DNA form, the CDR3 reads TGTGCCAGCAGTCACCAAAAAGGGCAGGTGGGAGCTTTCTTT. Amino acids: CASSHQKGQVGAFF. The V call is TRBV6-5, the J call TRBJ1-1; D not certain. The CDR3 consists of 14 residues. The V gene lost 5 bases and the J gene lost 10 bases, with 20 bases spanning the gap. Germline V lookup: CDR1 MNHEY, CDR2 SVGAGI.

The rearrangement uses TRBV12-3 or TRBV12-4 and TRBJ2-7; 11 bases line up with TRBD1. V was pared by 4 bases and J by 6 bases, with 2 bases of the junction left unmatched. The CDR3 runs to 13 residues. The CDR3 DNA is TGTGCCAGCAGTTGGACAGGGGGCTCCGAGCAGTACTTC. Amino acid sequence: CASSWTGGSEQYF.

The chain recombines TRBV12-5 with TRBJ2-2; D is uncertain. CDR1 is LGHNT, CDR2 FRNRAP, per germline. This CDR3 has 15 residues. Trimming stripped 1 base from V and 0 bases from J, with 6 bases between. The CDR3 DNA reads TGTGCTAGTGGTTTGGGGGTTGCGAACACCGGGGAGCTGTTTTTT. It encodes CASGLGVANTGELFF.

This clone was seen more than once but under ten times. Other nucleotide sequences in the sample specify the same CDR3. CDR3 DNA sequence: TGTGCCAGCAGTTTAGGACAGAACACTGAAGCTTTCTTT. Translation: CASSLGQNTEAFF. The chain links TRBV12-3 or TRBV12-4 to TRBJ1-1; D is undetermined. The CDR3 length is 13 residues. V dropped 1 base and J dropped 1 base, with 4 bases sitting between them.

The count of this clone is one. The chain links TRBV30 to TRBJ2-5, with 12 positions matching TRBD2. V was pared by 3 bases and J by 0 bases, with 5 bases of the junction left unmatched. Germline loops: CDR1 GTSNPN, CDR2 SVGIG (reference sequence). The CDR3 loop spans 16 amino acids. CDR3: CAWSTSGRRNQETQYF. The CDR3 coding sequence is TGTGCCTGGAGCACTAGCGGGAGGAGAAACCAAGAGACCCAGTACTTC.

The chain is built from TRBV3-1 (or the pseudogene TRBV3-2) and TRBJ1-1; 8 bases line up with TRBD1. Unmatched junction bases numbered 8, after V lost 2 bases and J lost 6 bases. Germline V gives CDR1 LGHDT, CDR2 YNNKEL (reference sequence). This CDR3 is 15 amino acids long. CDR3: CASSQLAGGGSEAFF. The CDR3 DNA reads as TGTGCCAGCAGCCAACTAGCAGGGGGCGGATCTGAAGCTTTCTTT.

The chain employs TRBV18 and TRBJ2-7, with 8 bases fitting TRBD1. Germline V gene sequence: CDR1 KGHSH, CDR2 LQKENI. V trimming: 2 bases; J trimming: 3 bases; junction bases outside the gene matches: 9. This CDR3 contains 16 residues. CDR3 residues: CASSPIRTGKDYEQYF. The CDR3 bases are TGTGCCAGCTCACCAATTCGGACAGGGAAAGACTACGAGCAGTACTTC.

V gene TRBV27 combines with J gene TRBJ1-2; D is unclear. Between the trimmed V and J ends, which lost 8 bases and 11 bases, there was a span of 18 bases. CDR3 size: 12 residues. The germline gives CDR1 MNHEY, CDR2 SMNVEV (reference sequence). The chain's CDR3 is CASRTAGDQYTF. CDR3 nucleotide sequence: TGTGCCAGCCGGACTGCCGGGGATCAATACACCTTC.

J is TRBJ1-2 and V is TRBV12-3 or TRBV12-4; D gene ambiguous. Deletions cut 2 bases from V and 4 bases from J, with 8 bases between. The CDR3 covers 13 residues. DNA for the CDR3: TGTGCCAGCAGTTTACTTAGAAGCTATGGCTACACCTTC. It codes for CASSLLRSYGYTF.

This clone was seen once. The J gene is TRBJ2-5, the V gene TRBV5-1, with D possibly matching TRBD1 (6 bases). CDR3 length: 14 amino acids. The germline gives CDR1 SGHRS, CDR2 YFSETQ. Trimming stripped 0 bases from V and 3 bases from J, with 9 bases between. The CDR3 loop reads CASSLAPGEETQYF. CDR3 coding DNA: TGCGCCAGCAGCTTGGCCCCAGGGGAAGAGACCCAGTACTTC.

The V call is TRBV28, the J call TRBJ1-2; maybe TRBD1 (6 bases). CDR1 is MDHEN, CDR2 SYDVKM, per germline. V shed 7 bases and J shed 3 bases, with 12 bases lying between them. The CDR3 runs to 13 residues. Here the CDR3 DNA reads TGTGCCAGCACACAGGGTCGACACTATGGCTACACCTTC. This encodes CASTQGRHYGYTF.

The J gene is TRBJ2-1, the V gene TRBV11-2; 12 bases agree with TRBD2. Germline trimming cut 4 bases from V and 1 base from J; bases unmatched to any gene: 8. The length of the CDR3 is 18 residues. Germline V gene lookup returns CDR1 SGHAT and CDR2 FQNNGV. The CDR3, as DNA: TGTGCCAGCAGCTACAATTCCCTAGCGGGAGGGTCCTACAATGAGCAGTTCTTC. This encodes CASSYNSLAGGSYNEQFF.

V gene TRBV27 combines with J gene TRBJ2-7, with 8 positions matching TRBD1. CDR3 length equals 16 residues. The J segment lost 3 bases and the V segment lost 4 bases, leaving 11 bases of the junction unmatched. Germline assignment: CDR1 MNHEY and CDR2 SMNVEV (reference sequence). Here the CDR3 DNA reads TGTGCCAGCAGTTCCTCCCCCGGGACAGGTGACTACGAGCAGTACTTC. Amino acid sequence: CASSSSPGTGDYEQYF.

This chain connects TRBV6-1 to TRBJ1-1, with D hard to call. Germline V lookup: CDR1 MNHNS, CDR2 SASEGT. V was pared by 0 bases and J by 4 bases, with 12 bases between. The CDR3 sequence is 15 residues long. For the CDR3, the DNA is TGTGCCAGCAGTGAAGCGTTCCTAGTGGGCACTGAAGCTTTCTTT. Translating gives CASSEAFLVGTEAFF.

The rearrangement uses TRBV7-6 and TRBJ2-1; weak D call: TRBD2 (6 bases). V lost 5 bases and J lost 7, with 21 bases in between. This CDR3 contains 16 residues. From germline, CDR1 is SGHVS and CDR2 FNYEAQ. The CDR3 loop reads CASSLLSGLPGNEQFF. The CDR3, as DNA: TGTGCCAGCAGCCTCCTCTCGGGACTCCCCGGGAATGAGCAGTTCTTC.

V and J are TRBV5-1 and TRBJ2-2, with D perhaps TRBD2 (6 bases). The V and J ends lost 6 bases and 0 bases respectively, with 12 bases between them. Germline assignment: CDR1 SGHRS and CDR2 YFSETQ. The CDR3 contains 15 residues. CDR3 in DNA: TGCGCCAGCAAGGTGGCGGGGACGAACACCGGGGAGCTGTTTTTT. Amino acids: CASKVAGTNTGELFF.

This rearrangement joins TRBV20-1 to TRBJ1-2; D remains ambiguous. This CDR3 spans 10 amino acids. The germline CDR1 and CDR2 sequences are DFQATT and SNEGSKA (reference sequence). Trimming removed 5 bases from V and 5 bases from J, with 6 bases in between. CDR3 residues: CSAPIYGYTF. CDR3 nucleotide sequence: TGCAGTGCTCCAATTTATGGCTACACCTTC.